What follows are 10 T cell receptor beta chains derived from one specimen sequenced in a study of cytomegalovirus exposure and HLA in healthy donors. PCR was performed using 60 Vbeta and 13 Jbeta primers. Profiled with immunoSEQ multiplex PCR; TCRdb holds only in-frame clones, not every one. The data show under 150,000 clones, with over 70% seen just once and roughly 1.5% held by the top ten. What was sequenced was PBMCs. These receptors came from a woman in her late teens or twenties in good health and CMV-seronegative.

The CDR3 DNA is TGTGCCAGCAGTTATATCGGCGGACAGGTACTCACCTTC. This gives the protein CASSYIGGQVLTF. The J gene is TRBJ1-2, the V gene TRBV6-5, with 7 bases matching TRBD1. The CDR3 extends over 13 amino acids. CDR1 MNHEY and CDR2 SVGAGI come from the germline V gene. Losses at the gene ends were 3 bases for V and 13 bases for J; bases not matched to a gene: 11.

The CDR3: CASRRGGINEQFF. The CDR3 coding sequence is TGTGCCAGCAGAAGGGGAGGAATCAATGAGCAGTTCTTC. The chain recombines TRBV27 with TRBJ2-1; perhaps TRBD2 as D (6 bases). From germline, CDR1 is MNHEY and CDR2 SMNVEV (reference sequence). Trimming took 6 bases from V and 6 from J, leaving 12 bases between them. The CDR3 consists of 13 residues.

The chain uses TRBV30 and TRBJ2-2, with TRBD2 as a possible D gene (5 bases). This CDR3 spans 12 amino acids. The V end was cut by 6 bases, the J end by 6 bases, with 11 bases between. The germline gives CDR1 GTSNPN, CDR2 SVGIG (reference sequence). The CDR3 coding sequence is TGTGCCTGTGGAAGGAGGCCCGGGGAGCTGTTTTTT. This encodes CACGRRPGELFF.

The rearrangement joins TRBV5-1 to TRBJ2-1, with 12 bases identical to TRBD2. In germline, CDR1 is SGHRS, CDR2 YFSETQ. The junction had 13 bases not matched to a gene; V was cut back by 5 bases and J by 7 bases. This CDR3 has 17 residues. CDR3 DNA: TGCGCCAGCAGTCTGGAGCTAGCGGGAGGGCCGGCAAATGAGCAGTTCTTC. Its translation: CASSLELAGGPANEQFF.

The chain recombines TRBV4-1 with TRBJ2-5; 10 bases map to TRBD2. V lost 3 bases, J lost 5 bases, and 9 bases stayed unmatched. CDR1 and CDR2 (germline): MGHRA, YSYEKL. CDR3 size: 16 residues. CDR3 region: CASSQWVAGGRETQYF. DNA of the CDR3: TGCGCCAGCAGCCAGTGGGTAGCGGGAGGAAGGGAGACCCAGTACTTC.

The chain recombines TRBV7-5 with TRBJ2-7; the DNA was not used to check the table's D call, TRBD2. TRBV7-5 represents a pseudogene. The CDR3 loop spans 16 amino acids. The CDR3 loop is CVRSLLVETSSYEQYF. The DNA for the CDR3 is TGTGTCAGAAGCTTACTCGTTGAGACTAGCTCCTACGAGCAGTACTTC.

The J gene is TRBJ2-7, the V gene TRBV30, with a tentative D call TRBD2 (5 bases). This CDR3 contains 12 residues. V was pared by 5 bases and J by 3 bases, with 11 bases between. Germline V lookup: CDR1 GTSNPN, CDR2 SVGIG (reference sequence). The CDR3 is CAWSDGLYEQYF. The DNA of the CDR3 is TGTGCCTGGTCCGACGGACTCTACGAGCAGTACTTC.

This clone has more than one count but fewer than ten. V usage is TRBV5-1 and J usage is TRBJ2-5, with D unresolved. The germline gives CDR1 SGHRS, CDR2 YFSETQ. The CDR3 runs 11 residues. V lost 4 bases to trimming and J lost 3 bases, with 4 bases between them. CDR3 sequence reads: CASSDKETQYF. The CDR3 nucleotides read TGCGCCAGCAGCGACAAAGAGACCCAGTACTTC.

This sequence joins TRBV2 and TRBJ1-3; D remains ambiguous. V shed 5 bases and J shed 4 bases, with 15 bases lying between them. CDR3 length equals 15 residues. CDR1 is SNHLY and CDR2 is FYNNEI in the germline V gene. DNA of the CDR3: TGTGCCAGCAGTAAAGATCCTTCCGCGGGAAACACCATATATTTT. This sequence encodes CASSKDPSAGNTIYF.

V gene TRBV27 combines with J gene TRBJ1-4, with 7 bases lining up with TRBD1. The trim removed 6 bases at V and 8 bases at J, leaving 6 bases unmatched. This CDR3 spans 13 amino acids. CDR1 and CDR2 (germline): MNHEY, SMNVEV (reference sequence). This chain's CDR3 is CASREGAGEKLFF. CDR3 in DNA: TGTGCCAGCAGGGAGGGGGCAGGGGAAAAACTGTTTTTT.